Following are 32 T cell receptor beta chains from one sample sequenced in a study of T cells and Merkel cell carcinoma outcomes. Assay: immunoSEQ multiplex PCR; the TCRdb copy retains only in-frame clones and omits some. This sample has about 6,700 clones, with about 92% found just once. Specimen: tumor tissue from Merkel cell carcinoma. These receptors came from a human donor with Merkel cell carcinoma.

The V call is TRBV18, the J call TRBJ2-7; 7 nucleotides agree with TRBD2. The V gene's germline CDR1 is KGHSH and CDR2 LQKENI. After removal of 1 base from V and 6 bases from J, the junction contained 3 bases not matched to a gene. The CDR3 contains 13 residues. In DNA form, the CDR3 reads TGTGCCAGCTCACCACGTCCGGGGGGCGAGCAGTACGTC. Translated, it gives CASSPRPGGEQYV.

J is TRBJ1-2 and V is TRBV9, with D uncertain. Germline CDR1 reads SGDLS; CDR2 reads YYNGEE. This CDR3 is 15 amino acids long. V lost 0 bases and J 7 bases, leaving 16 bases between the germline ends. The CDR3 loop reads CASSVAAAGRSGYTF. CDR3 nucleotide sequence: TGTGCCAGCAGCGTAGCAGCCGCTGGGCGCTCTGGCTACACCTTC.

This chain links TRBV29-1 with TRBJ2-5; possible D gene TRBD2, 6 bases. The CDR3 is 13 residues long. Germline lookup yields CDR1 SQVTM and CDR2 ANQGSEA. The V end was cut by 2 bases, the J end by 6 bases, with 13 bases between. This CDR3 reads CSVENYGGKTQYF. As DNA, the CDR3 is TGCAGCGTTGAAAATTACGGGGGTAAGACCCAGTACTTC.

The chain carries TRBV25-1 and TRBJ1-2; D is possibly TRBD1 (5 bases). This CDR3 contains 14 residues. CDR1 and CDR2 (germline): MGHDK, SYGVNS. The V end was cut by 3 bases, the J end by 2 bases, with 10 bases between. In DNA, the CDR3 is TGTGCCAGCAGTGAGCAGGGTGGGAACTATGGCTACACCTTC. Amino acid sequence: CASSEQGGNYGYTF.

The rearrangement uses TRBV5-4 and TRBJ2-7, with 7 bases lining up with TRBD1. The V gene end was trimmed by 3 bases and the J gene end by 7 bases; junction bases not matched to a gene: 10. Germline lookup yields CDR1 SGHNT and CDR2 YYREEE (reference sequence). This CDR3 comprises 14 residues. CDR3 sequence (DNA): TGTGCCAGCAGCTCATTTACAGGGGACCGGGAGCAGTACTTC. Translation: CASSSFTGDREQYF.

The rearrangement joins TRBV7-2 to TRBJ1-5; tentative D call: TRBD1 (6 bases). Trimming pared 0 bases from V and 7 bases from J, leaving 7 bases between. This CDR3 has 13 residues. Germline V gives CDR1 SGHTA, CDR2 FQGNSA. The CDR3 sequence is CASSLAGTQPQHF. The CDR3 region has the DNA TGTGCCAGCAGCTTAGCCGGGACACAGCCCCAGCATTTT.

The V and J genes are TRBV5-1 and TRBJ2-5; D not certain. Germline CDR1 is SGHRS and CDR2 is YFSETQ. Between the trimmed V and J ends, which lost 7 bases and 0 bases, there was a span of 4 bases. The CDR3 has 11 amino acids. The CDR3 region has the DNA TGCGCCAGCGGCCACCAAGAGACCCAGTACTTC. This translates into CASGHQETQYF.

J is TRBJ1-2 and V is TRBV19; D remains unclear. Trimming cost V 1 base and J 8 bases, with 8 bases left between them. The CDR3 runs to 12 residues. Germline V gene data show CDR1 as LNHDA and CDR2 as SQIVND (reference sequence). CDR3 region: CASSIVGVGYTF. The DNA of the CDR3 is TGTGCCAGTAGTATAGTTGGGGTCGGCTACACCTTC.

The rearrangement links TRBV29-1 to TRBJ2-2; D is possibly TRBD1 (7 bases). CDR3 length: 14 residues. The V gene lost 3 bases and the J gene lost 3 bases, with 11 bases spanning the gap. CDR1 and CDR2 from the germline V gene are SQVTM and ANQGSEA. The chain's CDR3 is CSVDSRGDTGELFF. The CDR3 DNA reads TGCAGCGTTGATTCCAGGGGGGACACCGGGGAGCTGTTTTTT.

The chain joins TRBV5-4 to TRBJ2-7; D unclear. The CDR3 is 13 amino acids. Germline CDR1 and CDR2: SGHNT and YYREEE (reference sequence). V was clipped by 4 bases and J by 7 bases, with 15 bases between them. This chain's CDR3 is CASSRKGGPEQYF. In DNA, the CDR3 is TGTGCCAGCAGCCGAAAGGGTGGGCCTGAGCAGTACTTC.

The chain recombines TRBV7-9 with TRBJ1-1, with D unclear. Germline CDR1 and CDR2: SEHNR and FQNEAQ (reference sequence). The CDR3 has 13 amino acids. Trimming removed 2 bases from V and 6 bases from J, with 10 bases in between. CDR3 sequence (DNA): TGTGCCAGCAGCTTAAGCTCAAACCCTGAAGCTTTCTTT. It yields the protein CASSLSSNPEAFF.

This clone occurred a few times. The CDR3 spells CSVEDQNSGANVLTF. The CDR3, as DNA: TGCAGCGTTGAAGATCAGAATTCCGGGGCCAACGTCCTGACTTTC. The rearrangement uses TRBV29-1 and TRBJ2-6; D remains unclear. CDR3 length: 15 residues. Germline CDR1 SQVTM, CDR2 ANQGSEA. V was pared by 0 bases and J by 4 bases, with 10 bases between.

The genes are TRBV7-9 and TRBJ2-6, with D unresolved. Germline V gene data show CDR1 as SEHNR and CDR2 as FQNEAQ (reference sequence). Deletions cut 7 bases from V and 4 bases from J, with 23 bases between. CDR3 length: 18 residues. The CDR3 region has the DNA TGTGCCAGCACCCCGAGCGACCCAGGAGCCCACGGGGCCAACGTCCTGACTTTC. Protein sequence: CASTPSDPGAHGANVLTF.

This rearrangement joins TRBV10-3 to TRBJ2-1; D may be TRBD1 (6 bases). CDR1 and CDR2 from the germline V gene are ENHRY and SYGVKD. The CDR3 extends over 14 amino acids. V lost 0 bases to trimming and J lost 8 bases, with 11 bases between them. The CDR3 sequence is CAISESTGLDEQFF. As DNA, the CDR3 is TGTGCCATCAGTGAGTCAACAGGGTTAGATGAGCAGTTCTTC.

The table lists this clone with a few counts. This sequence joins TRBV29-1 and TRBJ1-1, with D unresolved. Germline CDR1 SQVTM, CDR2 ANQGSEA. V was pared by 7 bases and J by 5 bases, with 17 bases between. The CDR3 runs to 13 residues. The CDR3 reads CSAEWPGMTEAFF. The CDR3 DNA reads TGCAGCGCTGAGTGGCCGGGTATGACTGAAGCTTTCTTT.

V gene TRBV19 combines with J gene TRBJ1-5; a weak D match, TRBD1 (6 bases). This CDR3 has 15 amino acids. The germline gives CDR1 LNHDA, CDR2 SQIVND (reference sequence). Trimming pared 7 bases from V and 0 bases from J, leaving 13 bases between. CDR3 residues: CASMGGGSSNQPQHF. The CDR3 DNA follows: TGTGCCAGTATGGGAGGGGGTAGTAGCAATCAGCCCCAGCATTTT.

The chain has TRBV27 and TRBJ1-2; D is unclear. The V end lost 7 bases, the J end lost 8 bases, and 20 bases lay between the germline ends. This CDR3 spans 14 amino acids. CDR1 and CDR2 from the germline V gene are MNHEY and SMNVEV (reference sequence). The CDR3 DNA reads as TGTGCCAGCAAATCTGCGACGGGAGATGTGGGCTACACCTTC. Its protein product is CASKSATGDVGYTF.

The chain is built from TRBV14 and TRBJ2-5; TRBD2 agrees at 10 bases. This CDR3 spans 19 amino acids. V dropped 1 base and J dropped 4; count of bases not matched to a gene: 15. CDR1 is SGHDN, CDR2 FVKESK, per germline. CDR3 in amino acids: CASSQGLGAGGSIGETQYF. DNA of the CDR3: TGTGCCAGCAGCCAAGGCCTGGGAGCGGGGGGGTCCATCGGAGAGACCCAGTACTTC.

V gene TRBV5-5 combines with J gene TRBJ2-7, with a possible D match to TRBD1 (5 bases). CDR3 length: 12 amino acids. Trimming left V 6 bases short and J 5 bases short, with 12 bases between. The germline gives CDR1 SGHKS, CDR2 YYEKEE (reference sequence). CDR3 nucleotide sequence: TGTGCCAGCAAAGGGGCCCACCACGAGCAGTACTTC. As protein: CASKGAHHEQYF.

This rearrangement joins TRBV4-1 to TRBJ2-5; TRBD2 agrees at 8 bases. The trim removed 1 base at V and 3 bases at J, leaving 13 bases unmatched. Germline CDR1 is MGHRA and CDR2 is YSYEKL. The CDR3 runs 18 residues. CDR3 region: CASSQVGLGGGPKETQYF. The CDR3 nucleotides are TGCGCCAGCAGCCAAGTGGGACTAGGAGGGGGACCCAAAGAGACCCAGTACTTC.

In its sample, this clone ranks as large. CDR3 region: CASSPEGLGRTQYF. The DNA for the CDR3 is TGTGCCAGCAGCCCCGAAGGTCTCGGGAGGACGCAGTATTTT. This sequence joins TRBV7-3 and TRBJ2-3; 7 bases align to TRBD2. This CDR3 contains 14 residues. The trim removed 5 bases at V and 9 bases at J, leaving 11 bases unmatched. Germline CDR1 is SGHTA and CDR2 is FQGTGA.

This clone showed up just once. This sequence joins TRBV7-2 and TRBJ1-5; D is unclear. Per germline, CDR1 SGHTA and CDR2 FQGNSA. The CDR3 runs 13 residues. V was shortened by 4 bases and J by 0 bases, with 4 bases between the two germline ends. The CDR3 here is CASSYYSNQPQHF. CDR3 DNA sequence: TGTGCCAGCAGCTATTATAGCAATCAGCCCCAGCATTTT.

The chain carries TRBV18 and TRBJ1-5, with D unresolved. Looked up from germline, CDR1 is KGHSH and CDR2 is LQKENI. The CDR3 has 14 residues. V lost 5 bases and J lost 6, with 14 bases in between. The CDR3: CASSKAVEGQPQHF. CDR3 nucleotide sequence: TGTGCCAGCTCAAAGGCAGTAGAGGGTCAGCCCCAGCATTTT.

The rearrangement uses TRBV5-1 and TRBJ1-4, with a weak D call TRBD1 (5 bases). The CDR3 sequence is 14 residues long. The germline V gene encodes CDR1 SGHRS and CDR2 YFSETQ. Trimming removed 1 base from V and 8 bases from J, with 12 bases in between. CDR3 nucleotides: TGCGCCAGCAGCTTGTTTCAGGGCGGGGAAAAACTGTTTTTT. Amino acids: CASSLFQGGEKLFF.

This chain joins TRBV5-6 and TRBJ2-3, with 12 bases that match TRBD1. The CDR3 has 15 residues. V was pared by 4 bases and J by 6 bases, with 6 bases of the junction left unmatched. The germline V gene encodes CDR1 SGHDT and CDR2 YYEEEE. The CDR3 DNA sequence: TGTGCCAGCAGCCAGGGACAGGGGGCGGGGGATACGCAGTATTTT. This translates into CASSQGQGAGDTQYF. Variable domain in full (rest from reference TRBV5-6 and TRBJ2-3): DAGVTQSPTHLIKTRGQQVTLRCSPKSGHDTVSWYQQALGQGPQFIFQYYEEEERQRGNFPDRFSGHQFPNYSSELNVNALLLGDSALYLCASSQGQGAGDTQYFGPGTRLTVL.

This chain uses TRBV5-4 with TRBJ1-3; D perhaps matches TRBD1 (5 bases). Germline lookup yields CDR1 SGHNT and CDR2 YYREEE (reference sequence). V was shortened by 2 bases and J by 2 bases, with 14 bases between the two germline ends. The CDR3 length is 16 residues. In DNA form, the CDR3 reads TGTGCCAGCAGCTTAATATCCGGGGGTCCTGGAAACACCATATATTTT. It encodes CASSLISGGPGNTIYF.

This chain joins TRBV30 and TRBJ2-7, with D maybe TRBD2 (5 bases). Germline V gene lookup returns CDR1 GTSNPN and CDR2 SVGIG (reference sequence). Trimming took 1 base from V and 6 from J, leaving 10 bases between them. The CDR3 length is 12 residues. The CDR3 sequence is CAWSDSRGEQYF. In DNA form, the CDR3 reads TGTGCCTGGAGTGATTCTCGGGGCGAGCAGTACTTC. Variable domain in full (rest from reference TRBV30 and TRBJ2-7): SQTIHQWPATLVQPVGSPLSLECTVEGTSNPNLYWYRQAAGRGLQLLFYSVGIGQISSEVPQNLSASRPQDRQFILSSKKLLLSDSGFYLCAWSDSRGEQYFGPGTRLTVT.

The chain couples TRBV6-5 to TRBJ1-1; D gene ambiguous. CDR1 is MNHEY, CDR2 SVGAGI, per germline. The CDR3 spans 14 residues. Trimming took off 4 bases at V and 1 base at J, with 10 bases between the two ends. DNA for the CDR3: TGTGCCAGCAGTTCAACCCGACAGAACACTGAAGCTTTCTTT. As protein: CASSSTRQNTEAFF.

The V and J genes are TRBV5-1 and TRBJ2-5, with no clear D. Deletions cut 4 bases from V and 5 bases from J, with 18 bases between. The CDR3 runs to 15 residues. CDR1 and CDR2 (germline): SGHRS, YFSETQ. In nucleotides, the CDR3 is TGCGCCAGCAGCCCGTTGGTGCCGCTGGGGGAGACCCAGTACTTC. Amino acid sequence: CASSPLVPLGETQYF.

V gene TRBV9 combines with J gene TRBJ2-1, with 10 bases aligning to TRBD2. CDR3 length: 15 amino acids. CDR1 and CDR2 from the germline V gene are SGDLS and YYNGEE. J was trimmed by 2 bases and V by 3 bases; bases with no gene match: 2. The CDR3 is CASSEGLAPYNEQFF. CDR3 coding DNA: TGTGCCAGCAGCGAGGGACTAGCGCCCTACAATGAGCAGTTCTTC.

The CDR3, as DNA: TGTGCCAGCAGCCTGACGGAGCGGGGGGGCTACAATGAGCAGTTCTTC. Amino acid sequence: CASSLTERGGYNEQFF. V usage is TRBV14 and J usage is TRBJ2-1; 10 nucleotides align to TRBD2. J lost 3 bases, V lost 4 bases, and 6 bases had no gene match. This CDR3 comprises 16 residues. The germline V gene encodes CDR1 SGHDN and CDR2 FVKESK.

The genes are TRBV5-1 and TRBJ2-5; possible D gene TRBD2, 5 bases. The germline V gene encodes CDR1 SGHRS and CDR2 YFSETQ. The V end lost 1 base, the J end lost 1 base, and 8 bases lay between the germline ends. This CDR3 has 14 amino acids. The CDR3 spells CASSLFGVQETQYF. The CDR3 nucleotides read TGCGCCAGCAGCTTGTTCGGGGTCCAAGAGACCCAGTACTTC.